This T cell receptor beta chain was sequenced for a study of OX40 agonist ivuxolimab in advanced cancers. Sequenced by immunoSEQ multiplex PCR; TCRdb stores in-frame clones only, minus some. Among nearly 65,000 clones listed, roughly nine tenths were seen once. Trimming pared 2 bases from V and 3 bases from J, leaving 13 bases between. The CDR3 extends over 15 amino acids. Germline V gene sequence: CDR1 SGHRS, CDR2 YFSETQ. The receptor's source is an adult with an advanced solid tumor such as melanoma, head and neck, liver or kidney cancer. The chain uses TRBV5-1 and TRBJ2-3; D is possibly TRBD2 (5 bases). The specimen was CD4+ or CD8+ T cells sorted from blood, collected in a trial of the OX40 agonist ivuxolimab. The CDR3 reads CASSFFGGGTDTQYF. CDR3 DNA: TGCGCCAGCAGCTTTTTTGGTGGAGGAACAGATACGCAGTATTTT.